One and the same sample provided the 26 T cell receptor beta chains below, sequenced in a study of T cell responses to AZD1222 COVID-19 vaccine (dated by TCRdb to about 2021). The protocol used for the library was the immunoSEQ multiplex PCR assay. The clones in this table, taken by TCRdb from immuneACCESS, are in-frame only. Not every clone is retained; where verified, under half of the shortfall comes from an unresolved V gene, and the cause of the rest is unknown. The sample data list some 200,000 clones, and 80% to 95% of these were observed just once. The top ten clones comprise 1.7% of the sample. The intended sense of this specimen's time point label: about 28 days (+/-7) after the second vaccine dose. Sequenced here: peripheral blood, sampled 28 days after the second AZD1222 dose. The receptor source for this set is an adult who received the AZD1222 COVID-19 vaccine.

This clone was observed a single time. DNA of the CDR3: TGTGCCATCAGCGATAGACAGGGGTGGACTGGGGCCAACGTCCTGACTTTC. It specifies CAISDRQGWTGANVLTF. The chain carries TRBV10-3 and TRBJ2-6; 8 nucleotides match TRBD1. In germline, CDR1 is ENHRY, CDR2 SYGVKD. V gave up 6 bases and J gave up 2 bases; unmatched junction bases: 9. The CDR3 covers 17 residues.

The genes are TRBV7-9 and TRBJ1-4; no definite D call. V lost 5 bases to trimming and J lost 3 bases, with 13 bases between them. This CDR3 comprises 15 residues. Germline V CDR1 and CDR2: SEHNR, FQNEAQ (reference sequence). The CDR3 DNA reads TGTGCCAGCAGCCGAGCTGGGAGGGCTAATGAAAAACTGTTTTTT. Its translation: CASSRAGRANEKLFF.

This chain links TRBV6-4 with TRBJ2-3; D possibly corresponds to TRBD2 (6 bases). This CDR3 contains 14 residues. V lost 3 bases and J lost 5, with 12 bases in between. Germline values: CDR1 MRHNA, CDR2 SNTAGT. CDR3 in amino acids: CASSEGGAGDTQYF. For the CDR3, the DNA is TGTGCCAGCAGTGAGGGCGGAGCGGGAGATACGCAGTATTTT.

The chain combines TRBV29-1 with TRBJ2-1, with D tentatively TRBD2 (6 bases). Germline CDR1 reads SQVTM; CDR2 reads ANQGSEA. The length of the CDR3 is 12 residues. The V end lost 7 bases, the J end lost 5 bases, and 12 bases lay between the germline ends. The CDR3 bases are TGCAGCGGGAGGGAATGGGACAATGAGCAGTTCTTC. It is translated as CSGREWDNEQFF.

The chain combines TRBV27 with TRBJ1-2, with D unclear. V was shortened by 5 bases and J by 8 bases, with 15 bases between the two germline ends. The CDR3 spans 13 residues. Germline V gene data show CDR1 as MNHEY and CDR2 as SMNVEV (reference sequence). This CDR3 is CASSPGPTRGYTF. Here the CDR3 DNA reads TGTGCCAGCAGTCCTGGCCCCACGCGAGGCTACACCTTC.

The V gene is TRBV6-5, the J gene TRBJ2-3; D might be TRBD1 (6 bases). Germline CDR1 reads MNHEY; CDR2 reads SVGAGI. There are 14 residues in the CDR3. Trimming stripped 6 bases from V and 2 bases from J, with 12 bases between. The CDR3 loop is CASRQDRNTDTQYF. In DNA form, the CDR3 reads TGTGCCAGCAGACAGGACAGAAACACAGATACGCAGTATTTT.

The CDR3 region is CASSICRTSGREVSTDTQYF. CDR3 nucleotide sequence: TGTGCCAGCAGCATCTGCCGGACTAGCGGGAGGGAAGTTAGCACAGATACGCAGTATTTT. The gene calls are TRBV21-1 and TRBJ2-3; the table gives TRBD2 as D, unverified against the DNA. TRBV21-1 is a listed pseudogene. This CDR3 comprises 20 residues.

Ten or more counts support this clone. The germline gene is not matched at one end of the junction; a read error may be the cause. The CDR3 spells CASSLGQGQHSPLHF. The CDR3 DNA sequence: TGTGCCAGCAGTTTAGGACAGGGTCAGCATTCACCCCTCCACTTT. The chain uses TRBV7-2 and TRBJ1-6; 8 bases match TRBD1. The CDR3 has 15 amino acids. The germline V gene has CDR1 SGHTA and CDR2 FQGNSA.

The chain links TRBV19 to TRBJ1-1; D is possibly TRBD1 (6 bases). The CDR3 runs to 16 residues. Trimming shortened V by 5 bases and J by 1 base, and 17 bases separated the two germline ends. From germline, CDR1 is LNHDA and CDR2 SQIVND (reference sequence). CDR3 in DNA: TGTGCCAGTAGTGCAAGGGGACACCGGAAGAACACTGAAGCTTTCTTT. Protein sequence: CASSARGHRKNTEAFF.

The DNA of the CDR3 is TGTGCCAGCTCACGCACCGGCGGGAACCTCGCCAGCTCTGGAAACACCATATATTTT. Encoded protein: CASSRTGGNLASSGNTIYF. This rearrangement joins TRBV18 to TRBJ1-3; D uncertain. CDR3 length: 19 residues. V was clipped by 4 bases and J by 0 bases, with 22 bases between them. Germline values: CDR1 KGHSH, CDR2 LQKENI. The variable domain in full, with the rest retrieved from reference TRBV18 and TRBJ1-3, is NAGVMQNPRHLVRRRGQEARLRCSPMKGHSHVYWYRQLPEEGLKFMVYLQKENIIDESGMPKERFSAEFPKEGPSILRIQQVVRGDSAAYFCASSRTGGNLASSGNTIYFGEGSWLTVV.

The DNA of the CDR3 is TGTGCCAGCAGCCAGTCGACAGGTCAGCTTGGTTCACCCCTCCACTTT. Amino acid sequence: CASSQSTGQLGSPLHF. The genes are TRBV4-2 and TRBJ1-6, with D possibly being TRBD1 (6 bases). Trimming left V 3 bases short and J 9 bases short, with 18 bases between. Germline values: CDR1 LGHNA, CDR2 YNFKEQ. The CDR3 has 16 amino acids.

The rearrangement links TRBV19 to TRBJ2-7, with 7 bases matching TRBD2. Germline-derived CDR1 and CDR2 are LNHDA and SQIVND (reference sequence). CDR3 size: 14 residues. V gave up 3 bases and J gave up 5 bases; unmatched junction bases: 7. The CDR3 sequence is CASSISGGVHEQYF. As DNA, the CDR3 is TGTGCCAGTAGTATCTCGGGAGGAGTCCACGAGCAGTACTTC.

The rearrangement uses TRBV7-2 and TRBJ1-3; 11 bases fit TRBD1. With V trimmed by 3 bases and J by 4 bases, 5 bases remained unmatched. Looked up from germline, CDR1 is SGHTA and CDR2 is FQGNSA. This CDR3 spans 16 amino acids. Here the CDR3 reads CASSFLDRGRGNTIYF. The CDR3 coding sequence is TGTGCCAGCAGCTTTTTGGACAGGGGGCGCGGAAACACCATATATTTT. Drawing the rest from reference TRBV7-2 and TRBJ1-3, the complete variable domain is GAGVSQSPSNKVTEKGKDVELRCDPISGHTALYWYRQSLGQGLEFLIYFQGNSAPDKSGLPSDRFSAERTGGSVSTLTIQRTQQEDSAVYLCASSFLDRGRGNTIYFGEGSWLTVV.

The rearrangement uses TRBV5-6 and TRBJ1-2, with D uncertain. Trimming removed 3 bases from V and 5 bases from J, with 5 bases in between. The V gene's germline CDR1 is SGHDT and CDR2 YYEEEE. This CDR3 is built from 11 residues. CDR3 nucleotide sequence: TGTGCCAGCAGCTGGCTGTATGGCTACACCTTC. It is translated as CASSWLYGYTF.

V gene TRBV10-2 combines with J gene TRBJ2-7; 7 bases are a match to TRBD2. The CDR3 has 14 amino acids. J was trimmed by 0 bases and V by 8 bases; bases with no gene match: 7. The germline V gene has CDR1 WSHSY and CDR2 SAAADI. CDR3 amino acids: CASGLGLSSYEQYF. Here the CDR3 DNA reads TGCGCCAGCGGACTAGGGTTGAGCTCCTACGAGCAGTACTTC.

CDR3 in amino acids: CASSPTTGEKLFF. CDR3 nucleotide sequence: TGCGCCAGCAGCCCTACGACGGGAGAAAAACTGTTTTTT. This chain links TRBV5-1 with TRBJ1-4, with D hard to call. Looked up from germline, CDR1 is SGHRS and CDR2 is YFSETQ. The V and J ends lost 4 bases and 8 bases respectively, with 12 bases between them. This CDR3 is built from 13 residues.

Here the CDR3 reads CASSRTGLRSYEQYF. CDR3 nucleotide sequence: TGTGCCAGCAGCAGGACAGGGCTCCGCTCCTACGAGCAGTACTTC. This rearrangement joins TRBV6-5 to TRBJ2-7, with 8 bases lining up with TRBD1. CDR1 MNHEY and CDR2 SVGAGI come from the germline V gene. V was pared by 6 bases and J by 0 bases, with 7 bases of the junction left unmatched. The CDR3 has 15 amino acids.

J is TRBJ1-4 and V is TRBV5-5; D not certain. V gave up 5 bases and J gave up 9 bases, with 17 bases separating them. CDR1 and CDR2 from the germline V gene are SGHKS and YYEKEE (reference sequence). This CDR3 has 14 amino acids. The CDR3 sequence: CASSSIVPGKKLFF. CDR3 in DNA: TGTGCCAGCAGTTCGATTGTCCCTGGGAAAAAACTGTTTTTT.

In DNA, the CDR3 is TGCAGCGTTGCCGGGGCCAACGTCCTGACTTTC. It codes for CSVAGANVLTF. V and J are TRBV29-1 and TRBJ2-6; D is unresolved. This CDR3 contains 11 residues. With 4 bases removed from V and 4 bases from J, the gap between germline ends came to 2 bases. CDR1 is SQVTM, CDR2 ANQGSEA, per germline.

This clone was seen only once. The gene calls are TRBV9 and TRBJ2-1; 7 positions agree with TRBD1. The CDR3 runs 15 residues. V lost 4 bases and J lost 4; bases outside the gene matches: 8. The germline V gene has CDR1 SGDLS and CDR2 YYNGEE. This CDR3 reads CASSPSPGQYNEQFF. CDR3 in DNA: TGTGCCAGCAGCCCCTCGCCGGGACAGTACAATGAGCAGTTCTTC. The variable domain in full, with the rest retrieved from reference TRBV9 and TRBJ2-1, is DSGVTQTPKHLITATGQRVTLRCSPRSGDLSVYWYQQSLDQGLQFLIQYYNGEERAKGNILERFSAQQFPDLHSELNLSSLELGDSALYFCASSPSPGQYNEQFFGPGTRLTVL.

The chain recombines TRBV2 with TRBJ2-7, with 9 bases matching TRBD2. Germline trimming cut 8 bases from V and 7 bases from J; bases unmatched to any gene: 18. CDR1 and CDR2 from the germline V gene are SNHLY and FYNNEI. The CDR3 sequence is 16 residues long. CDR3 protein: CASWRGGTSRAGEQYF. The CDR3 DNA follows: TGTGCCAGCTGGAGGGGAGGGACTAGCCGGGCGGGAGAGCAGTACTTC.

This CDR3 is CASSSGVGAGDGIYEQYF. The CDR3 DNA is TGTGCCAGCAGCTCAGGAGTCGGGGCGGGAGACGGAATATACGAGCAGTACTTC. This rearrangement joins TRBV7-9 to TRBJ2-7; 7 nucleotides align to TRBD2. Trimming cost V 4 bases and J 4 bases; bases outside gene matches: 19. The CDR3 spans 18 residues. The germline V gene encodes CDR1 SEHNR and CDR2 FQNEAQ (reference sequence).

As DNA, the CDR3 is TGTGCCAGCAGCCCCCGGGGCGGGCTCATGGCACATGAGCAGTTCTTC. This sequence encodes CASSPRGGLMAHEQFF. The rearrangement links TRBV11-2 to TRBJ2-1; D may correspond to TRBD1 or TRBD2 (5 bases each). V was shortened by 5 bases and J by 8 bases, with 22 bases between the two germline ends. From germline, CDR1 is SGHAT and CDR2 FQNNGV. The CDR3 consists of 16 residues.

This chain connects TRBV5-1 to TRBJ1-1, with unresolved D. Germline loops: CDR1 SGHRS, CDR2 YFSETQ. Trimming took 4 bases from V and 1 from J, leaving 11 bases between them. The CDR3 has 14 residues. Here the CDR3 DNA reads TGCGCCAGCAGCCGTGGACTGACGAACACTGAAGCTTTCTTT. This translates into CASSRGLTNTEAFF. The full variable domain, with the rest looked up from reference TRBV5-1 and TRBJ1-1, is KAGVTQTPRYLIKTRGQQVTLSCSPISGHRSVSWYQQTPGQGLQFLFEYFSETQRNKGNFPGRFSGRQFSNSRSEMNVSTLELGDSALYLCASSRGLTNTEAFFGQGTRLTVV.

The CDR3 bases are TGTGCCAGCAGTGAGGCCGGACTAGCGGGGTACAATGAGCAGTTCTTC. This codes for CASSEAGLAGYNEQFF. The J gene is TRBJ2-1, the V gene TRBV2, with 12 bases lining up with TRBD2. V trimming: 3 bases; J trimming: 4 bases; junction bases outside the gene matches: 4. The germline V gene has CDR1 SNHLY and CDR2 FYNNEI. The CDR3 covers 16 residues.

This clone was found once. In the same sample, other DNA sequences code for this CDR3. The chain recombines TRBV5-6 with TRBJ1-2; 7 nucleotides match TRBD1. CDR1 and CDR2 from the germline V gene are SGHDT and YYEEEE. The CDR3 has 14 amino acids. The V segment lost 4 bases and the J segment 1 base; nucleotides outside the gene matches: 4. Written as DNA, the CDR3 is TGTGCCAGCAGCCTATACAGGGGTAACTATGGCTACACCTTC. It specifies CASSLYRGNYGYTF.